This is a list of T cell receptor beta chains from one sample in a study of cytotoxic CD8 clonotypes in ibrutinib-treated CLL. Profiling relied on immunoSEQ multiplex PCR, and the TCRdb table lists in-frame clones only, not all of them. This table holds 80,000 to 95,000 clones, roughly 80% found once. The specimen was PBMCs, collected after 12 months of ibrutinib treatment. The receptors shown here come from a human donor with chronic lymphocytic leukemia. Each CDR3 is given with its conserved first and last residue. A D gene is named only where the DNA matches it firmly. Only part of the rows carry a size: once, few, many, or a class if the clone is expanded.

d_call: NA
v_call: TRBV5-1
clone_size: NA
j_call: TRBJ2-7
cdr3_aa: CASSSVSTYEQYF
cdr3_nt: TGCGCCAGCAGCTCGGTCAGCACCTACGAGCAGTACTTC

d_call: TRBD2
v_call: TRBV7-9
clone_size: once
j_call: TRBJ2-1
cdr3_aa: CASTKNGREANNEQFF
cdr3_nt: TGTGCCAGCACTAAAAATGGGCGGGAGGCGAACAATGAGCAGTTCTTC

d_call: NA
v_call: TRBV6-5
clone_size: NA
j_call: TRBJ1-6
cdr3_aa: CASSYSVPGPNSPLHF
cdr3_nt: TGTGCCAGCAGTTACTCTGTCCCGGGGCCTAATTCACCCCTCCACTTT

d_call: NA
v_call: TRBV5-1
clone_size: few
j_call: TRBJ2-7
cdr3_aa: CASSFDYEQYF
cdr3_nt: TGCGCCAGCAGCTTCGACTACGAGCAGTACTTC

d_call: NA
v_call: TRBV5-5
clone_size: NA
j_call: TRBJ2-3
cdr3_aa: CASSLQGTDTQYF
cdr3_nt: TGTGCCAGCAGCCTCCAGGGAACAGATACGCAGTATTTT

d_call: NA
v_call: TRBV9
clone_size: NA
j_call: TRBJ1-5
cdr3_aa: CASSGRGDSNQPQHF
cdr3_nt: TGTGCCAGCAGCGGCCGGGGGGATAGCAATCAGCCCCAGCATTTT

d_call: NA
v_call: TRBV6-5
clone_size: once
j_call: TRBJ1-5
cdr3_aa: CASSYGTGGGQPQHF
cdr3_nt: TGTGCCAGCAGTTACGGGACCGGGGGGGGACAGCCCCAGCATTTT

d_call: NA
v_call: TRBV4-1
clone_size: NA
j_call: TRBJ1-1
cdr3_aa: CASSQGGVGTTNTEAFF
cdr3_nt: TGCGCCAGCAGCCAAGGAGGGGTCGGCACGACGAACACTGAAGCTTTCTTT

d_call: NA
v_call: TRBV28
clone_size: NA
j_call: TRBJ2-1
cdr3_aa: CASSFWVDEQFF
cdr3_nt: TGTGCCAGCAGTTTTTGGGTCGATGAGCAGTTCTTC

d_call: TRBD2
v_call: TRBV9
clone_size: NA
j_call: TRBJ2-3
cdr3_aa: CASSAGTSGGLSTDTQYF
cdr3_nt: TGTGCCAGCAGCGCGGGGACTAGCGGGGGGCTAAGCACAGATACGCAGTATTTT

d_call: NA
v_call: TRBV7-3
clone_size: NA
j_call: TRBJ2-5
cdr3_aa: CASSLMGRGRQETQYF
cdr3_nt: TGTGCCAGCAGCTTAATGGGCCGTGGGAGACAAGAGACCCAGTACTTC

d_call: TRBD1
v_call: TRBV19
clone_size: NA
j_call: TRBJ2-1
cdr3_aa: CASSRETGGVGEQFF
cdr3_nt: TGTGCCAGTAGTAGGGAGACAGGGGGGGTTGGTGAGCAGTTCTTC

d_call: NA
v_call: TRBV28
clone_size: NA
j_call: TRBJ2-7
cdr3_aa: CASSGYEQYF
cdr3_nt: TGTGCCAGCAGCGGTTACGAGCAGTACTTC

d_call: NA
v_call: TRBV6-6
clone_size: NA
j_call: TRBJ1-1
cdr3_aa: CASTPSRNTEAFF
cdr3_nt: TGTGCCAGCACCCCTTCGCGGAACACTGAAGCTTTCTTT

d_call: NA
v_call: TRBV5-1
clone_size: NA
j_call: TRBJ2-2
cdr3_aa: CASTTGHSNTGELFF
cdr3_nt: TGCGCCAGCACGACGGGACACTCGAACACCGGGGAGCTGTTTTTT

d_call: NA
v_call: TRBV10-2
clone_size: NA
j_call: TRBJ2-1
cdr3_aa: CASSGPNPNPDRSYNEQFF
cdr3_nt: TGCGCCAGCAGTGGCCCTAACCCCAACCCTGACAGGTCCTACAATGAGCAGTTCTTC

d_call: TRBD2
v_call: TRBV10-3
clone_size: NA
j_call: TRBJ2-3
cdr3_aa: CAISGGVAGATDTQYF
cdr3_nt: TGTGCCATCAGCGGGGGGGTAGCGGGGGCCACAGATACGCAGTATTTT

d_call: NA
v_call: TRBV7-2
clone_size: NA
j_call: TRBJ1-5
cdr3_aa: CASSLVGVLSNQPQHF
cdr3_nt: TGTGCCAGCAGCTTAGTGGGAGTACTGAGCAATCAGCCCCAGCATTTT

d_call: NA
v_call: TRBV6-1
clone_size: few
j_call: TRBJ2-1
cdr3_aa: CASSESAEGFNEQFF
cdr3_nt: TGTGCCAGCAGTGAATCGGCGGAGGGGTTCAATGAGCAGTTCTTC

d_call: TRBD1
v_call: TRBV28
clone_size: NA
j_call: TRBJ1-2
cdr3_aa: CASSLGTGAGYTF
cdr3_nt: TGTGCCAGCAGTTTGGGTACAGGGGCTGGCTACACCTTC

d_call: NA
v_call: TRBV11-2
clone_size: NA
j_call: TRBJ1-6
cdr3_aa: CASSTGQGWSPLHF
cdr3_nt: TGTGCCAGCAGCACAGGCCAGGGGTGGTCACCCCTCCACTTT

d_call: NA
v_call: TRBV19
clone_size: NA
j_call: TRBJ1-5
cdr3_aa: CASSTQGPSGPQHF
cdr3_nt: TGTGCCAGTAGTACCCAGGGGCCCTCGGGGCCCCAGCATTTT

d_call: NA
v_call: TRBV5-3
clone_size: NA
j_call: TRBJ2-7
cdr3_aa: CARSLRHGSSYEQYF
cdr3_nt: TGTGCCAGAAGCCTCCGGCACGGTAGCTCCTACGAGCAGTACTTC

d_call: TRBD1
v_call: TRBV28
clone_size: NA
j_call: TRBJ2-7
cdr3_aa: CASMGPSSPGTGNGAFYEQYF
cdr3_nt: TGTGCCAGCATGGGGCCCTCCAGTCCCGGGACAGGGAATGGCGCGTTCTACGAGCAGTACTTC

d_call: NA
v_call: TRBV18
clone_size: NA
j_call: TRBJ1-6
cdr3_aa: CASSPLGQQDNSPLHF
cdr3_nt: TGTGCCAGCTCACCATTAGGACAGCAAGATAATTCACCCCTCCACTTT

d_call: NA
v_call: TRBV4-3
clone_size: NA
j_call: TRBJ1-1
cdr3_aa: CASSQVPPRGRNTEAFF
cdr3_nt: TGCGCCAGCAGCCAAGTACCCCCCCGAGGCCGGAACACTGAAGCTTTCTTT

d_call: TRBD2
v_call: TRBV28
clone_size: NA
j_call: TRBJ2-1
cdr3_aa: CASSFAREDSSYNEQFF
cdr3_nt: TGTGCCAGCAGTTTTGCGCGGGAGGATAGCTCCTACAATGAGCAGTTCTTC

d_call: NA
v_call: TRBV11-2
clone_size: NA
j_call: TRBJ2-1
cdr3_aa: CASSSLVANEQFF
cdr3_nt: TGTGCCAGCAGCTCCTTAGTTGCGAATGAGCAGTTCTTC

d_call: NA
v_call: TRBV14
clone_size: few
j_call: TRBJ2-1
cdr3_aa: CASSQIRYRGARPLDEQFF
cdr3_nt: TGTGCCAGCAGCCAAATCCGCTACCGGGGGGCTCGACCTCTGGATGAGCAGTTCTTC

d_call: TRBD1
v_call: TRBV29-1
clone_size: NA
j_call: TRBJ1-2
cdr3_aa: CSVPRTGPRGYTF
cdr3_nt: TGCAGCGTTCCAAGGACAGGCCCACGAGGCTACACCTTC

d_call: NA
v_call: TRBV9
clone_size: NA
j_call: TRBJ1-1
cdr3_aa: CASSVAPNPEAFF
cdr3_nt: TGTGCCAGCAGCGTAGCCCCGAATCCTGAAGCTTTCTTT

d_call: NA
v_call: TRBV18
clone_size: NA
j_call: TRBJ1-2
cdr3_aa: CASSPGPTNYGYTF
cdr3_nt: TGTGCCAGCTCACCGGGCCCTACTAACTATGGCTACACCTTC

d_call: NA
v_call: TRBV27
clone_size: NA
j_call: TRBJ2-6
cdr3_aa: CASSFGSGANVLTF
cdr3_nt: TGTGCCAGCAGTTTTGGGTCTGGGGCCAACGTCCTGACTTTC

d_call: NA
v_call: TRBV29-1
clone_size: NA
j_call: TRBJ2-3
cdr3_aa: CSVGRADTQYF
cdr3_nt: TGCAGCGTTGGCAGGGCAGATACGCAGTATTTT

d_call: NA
v_call: TRBV4-3
clone_size: NA
j_call: TRBJ2-3
cdr3_aa: CASSQDRSSGDTQYF
cdr3_nt: TGCGCCAGCAGCCAAGATCGGTCGAGCGGAGATACGCAGTATTTT

d_call: NA
v_call: TRBV7-3
clone_size: NA
j_call: TRBJ2-1
cdr3_aa: CASSLTADNEQFF
cdr3_nt: TGTGCCAGCAGCTTAACCGCCGACAATGAGCAGTTCTTC

d_call: TRBD2
v_call: TRBV6-5
clone_size: few
j_call: TRBJ2-5
cdr3_aa: CASSSRTSGGEETQYF
cdr3_nt: TGTGCCAGCAGTTCCAGGACTAGCGGGGGGGAAGAGACCCAGTACTTC

d_call: TRBD2
v_call: TRBV4-3
clone_size: NA
j_call: TRBJ2-7
cdr3_aa: CASSQEFSGRSSYEQYF
cdr3_nt: TGCGCCAGCAGCCAAGAATTTAGCGGGAGGAGCTCCTACGAGCAGTACTTC

d_call: NA
v_call: TRBV25-1
clone_size: NA
j_call: TRBJ2-5
cdr3_aa: CASSEWASAYQETQYF
cdr3_nt: TGTGCCAGCAGTGAATGGGCTAGCGCCTACCAAGAGACCCAGTACTTC

d_call: TRBD1
v_call: TRBV6-6
clone_size: NA
j_call: TRBJ1-2
cdr3_aa: CASRRQGTNYGYTF
cdr3_nt: TGTGCCAGCAGACGACAGGGTACTAACTATGGCTACACCTTC

d_call: NA
v_call: TRBV6-5
clone_size: few
j_call: TRBJ1-6
cdr3_aa: CASSSVESPLHF
cdr3_nt: TGTGCCAGCAGCTCCGTTGAATCACCCCTCCACTTT

d_call: NA
v_call: TRBV5-4
clone_size: NA
j_call: TRBJ2-7
cdr3_aa: CASSFHRQGEQYF
cdr3_nt: TGTGCCAGCAGCTTTCATAGGCAGGGCGAGCAGTACTTC

d_call: NA
v_call: TRBV10-3
clone_size: once
j_call: TRBJ1-2
cdr3_aa: CAISAGTFYGYTF
cdr3_nt: TGTGCCATCAGTGCGGGCACCTTCTATGGCTACACCTTC

d_call: NA
v_call: TRBV11-2
clone_size: NA
j_call: TRBJ1-3
cdr3_aa: CASSPQGRAVGNTIYF
cdr3_nt: TGTGCCAGCAGCCCCCAGGGCAGGGCGGTTGGAAACACCATATATTTT

d_call: NA
v_call: TRBV13
clone_size: NA
j_call: TRBJ2-7
cdr3_aa: CASSAAGVAQYEQYF
cdr3_nt: TGTGCCAGCAGCGCCGCCGGGGTAGCGCAATACGAGCAGTACTTC

d_call: NA
v_call: TRBV2
clone_size: NA
j_call: TRBJ1-6
cdr3_aa: CASSRDSGRRNSPLHF
cdr3_nt: TGTGCCAGCAGTCGGGATTCGGGACGGAGAAATTCACCCCTCCACTTT

d_call: NA
v_call: TRBV2
clone_size: NA
j_call: TRBJ2-1
cdr3_aa: CASGRSYNEQFF
cdr3_nt: TGTGCCAGCGGGCGGTCCTACAATGAGCAGTTCTTC

d_call: TRBD2
v_call: TRBV25-1
clone_size: NA
j_call: TRBJ2-1
cdr3_aa: CASPHGAGGPNEQFF
cdr3_nt: TGTGCCAGCCCACATGGAGCGGGAGGGCCCAATGAGCAGTTCTTC

d_call: NA
v_call: TRBV6-5
clone_size: once
j_call: TRBJ1-2
cdr3_aa: CASSPRGPGYGYTF
cdr3_nt: TGTGCCAGCAGCCCCCGGGGCCCGGGCTATGGCTACACCTTC